The clone carrying this TCR beta chain was observed a few times. Its specificity is unknown. This CDR3 region has 18 residues. The V segment lost 1 base and the J segment 3 bases; nucleotides outside the gene matches: 13. Germline loops: CDR1 DFQATT, CDR2 SNEGSKA (reference sequence). The data stem from a study of T cells in Graves' hyperthyroidism and ophthalmopathy. Regions amplified from RNA transcripts were the TCR beta CDR3 regions. An initial round of RT-PCR targeting the TCR CDR3 relied on the HTBI primer set. One entry per CDR3 protein, called by TCRdb with MiXCR from the multiplex PCR reads. The data show some 770,000 distinct CDR3 sequences, 15% to 20% seen once. General study findings and limits: Clonotypes that were expanded in thyroid above 0.001 mostly appeared in blood too.

The sample taken for sequencing was blood. This TCR was recovered from a young man with Graves' hyperthyroidism. This chain connects TRBV20-1 to TRBJ2-3, with 10 bases lining up with TRBD2. In DNA, the CDR3 is TGCAGTGCTAGAGGTCCCGGACTAGCGGAGGGGTGGACAGATACGCAGTATTTT. Encoded protein: CSARGPGLAEGWTDTQYF.